This entry concerns a single T cell receptor (beta chain). Its antigen specificity is not known. Qualities for individual bases were not recorded, and no much larger clone is one base off. At one collaborating source in Seattle, patients were enrolled during active infection and were followed longitudinally through the course of disease. Each collaborating institution followed its own protocols to collect whole blood in K2EDTA tubes. For TCRbeta analysis, collaborators shipped samples as frozen whole blood, isolated PBMCs, or DNA extracted from either of those sample types. Ends trimmed: V by 2 bases, J by 5 bases; bases unmatched to a gene: 8. CDR1 and CDR2 (ENHRY, SYGVKD) derive from the germline V gene. Inclusive of the bounding cysteine and phenylalanine, the CDR3 is 17 residues long. Of all the DNA, just the CDR3 is kept, 51 bases in frame from base 1. The entry originates in a study of blood T cell repertoires in COVID-19 (dated by TCRdb to the early 2020s). At the level of the whole study: Samples covering the acute and convalescent phases of COVID-19 were provided by collaborators in the United States, Italy and Spain. Where available, HLA class I and class II types were taken from metadata supplied by the sample provider and were not determined by assay-based typing. The samples were drawn from two sources: the first 160 participants of the ongoing ImmuneRACE study, and 1,254 subjects contributed by 6 global collaborators. Nearly every sample came with metadata listing a de-identified subject ID, COVID-19 status, age in years and sex. Subjects who had been exposed to COVID-19, were actively infected with it, or had recovered from it provided the deeply sampled blood TCRbeta repertoires that made up the dataset. The repertoires were released in a freely available public database intended as a resource for research on the immune response to SARS-CoV-2. The prospective study material was composed of cDNA or gDNA derived from T cells, B-cell-depleted T cells, or PBMCs. Beyond this particular receptor, the publication reports: The amount of clinical and demographic metadata varied by source and participant and was provided uncurated.

The immunoSEQ Assay, a bias-controlled multiplex PCR, was used to amplify TCRbeta CDR3 regions from genomic DNA. The study's own analysis went as follows. The number of nucleated cells in each sample was estimated by amplification of reference gene primers within the assay. Sequence reads were collapsed and filtered to measure the absolute abundance of every unique TCRbeta CDR3 rearrangement. For each sample, productive Simpson clonality was calculated as the square root of Simpson's diversity index across productive rearrangements. Held by TCRdb, this immuneACCESS table contains in-frame sequences only and omits some clones. Under half of the omission traces to an unresolved V gene where checked; the cause of the rest is unknown. The V and J calls and clone size were taken over from that table, and D and trimming were inferred from the DNA. For this sample the table gives nearly 50,000 clones, of which 65% to 90% were detected only once. The ten largest clones represent 2% to 3% of the sample.

This chain joins TRBV10-3 to TRBJ2-1; TRBD1 fits 11 bases in the junction. The source material was peripheral blood. This clonotype was sampled from a woman aged 80 or over with COVID-19, enrolled during active disease. The nucleotide sequence is TGTGCCATCAGTGAGACTCTAGGACAGGGGGCTAACAATGAGCAGTTCTTC. Its protein reads: CAISETLGQGANNEQFF.